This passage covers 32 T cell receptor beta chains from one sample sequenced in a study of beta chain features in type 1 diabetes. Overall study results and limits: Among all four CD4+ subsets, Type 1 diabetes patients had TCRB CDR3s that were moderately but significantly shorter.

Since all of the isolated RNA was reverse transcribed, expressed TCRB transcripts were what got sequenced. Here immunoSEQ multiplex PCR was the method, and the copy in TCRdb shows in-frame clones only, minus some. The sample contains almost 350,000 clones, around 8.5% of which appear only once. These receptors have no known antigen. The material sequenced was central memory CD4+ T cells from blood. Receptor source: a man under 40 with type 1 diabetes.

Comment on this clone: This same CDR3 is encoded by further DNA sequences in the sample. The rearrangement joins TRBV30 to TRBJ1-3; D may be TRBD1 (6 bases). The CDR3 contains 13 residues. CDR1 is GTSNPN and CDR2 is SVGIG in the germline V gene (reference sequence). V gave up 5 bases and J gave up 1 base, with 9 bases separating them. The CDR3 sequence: CAWSQGSGNTIYF. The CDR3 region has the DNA TGTGCCTGGTCACAGGGATCTGGAAACACCATATATTTT. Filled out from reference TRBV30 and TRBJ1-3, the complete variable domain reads SQTIHQWPATLVQPVGSPLSLECTVEGTSNPNLYWYRQAAGRGLQLLFYSVGIGQISSEVPQNLSASRPQDRQFILSSKKLLLSDSGFYLCAWSQGSGNTIYFGEGSWLTVV.

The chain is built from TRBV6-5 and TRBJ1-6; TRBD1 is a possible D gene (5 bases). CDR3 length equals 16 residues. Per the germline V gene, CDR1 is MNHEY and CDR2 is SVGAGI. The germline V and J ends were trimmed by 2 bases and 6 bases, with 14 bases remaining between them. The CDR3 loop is CASSYTGTTLNSPLHF. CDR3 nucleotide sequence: TGTGCCAGCAGTTACACGGGGACTACCCTTAATTCACCCCTCCACTTT.

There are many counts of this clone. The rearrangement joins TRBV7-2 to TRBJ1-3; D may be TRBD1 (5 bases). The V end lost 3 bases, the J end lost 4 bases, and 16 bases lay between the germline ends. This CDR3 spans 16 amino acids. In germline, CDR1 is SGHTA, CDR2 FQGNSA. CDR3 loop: CASSLDPRSGGNTIYF. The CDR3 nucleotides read TGTGCCAGCAGCTTGGACCCCCGGTCAGGGGGAAACACCATATATTTT.

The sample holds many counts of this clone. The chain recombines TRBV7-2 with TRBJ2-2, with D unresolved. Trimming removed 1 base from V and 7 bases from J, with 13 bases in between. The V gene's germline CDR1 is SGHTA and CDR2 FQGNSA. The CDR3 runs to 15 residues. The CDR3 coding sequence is TGTGCCAGCAGCTTAGAAGGGTACGGCGGCGGGGAGCTGTTTTTT. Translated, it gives CASSLEGYGGGELFF.

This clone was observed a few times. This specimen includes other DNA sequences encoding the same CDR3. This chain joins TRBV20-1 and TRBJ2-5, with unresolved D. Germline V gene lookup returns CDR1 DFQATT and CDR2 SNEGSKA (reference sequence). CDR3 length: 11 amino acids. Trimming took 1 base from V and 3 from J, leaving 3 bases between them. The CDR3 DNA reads TGCAGTGCTAGAGTGGAAGAGACCCAGTACTTC. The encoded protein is CSARVEETQYF.

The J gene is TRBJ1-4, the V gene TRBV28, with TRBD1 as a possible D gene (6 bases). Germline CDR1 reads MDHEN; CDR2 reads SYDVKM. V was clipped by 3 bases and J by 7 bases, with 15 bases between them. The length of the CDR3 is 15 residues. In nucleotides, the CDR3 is TGTGCCAGCAGTTTCCCCGGGACATTGAGTGAAAAACTGTTTTTT. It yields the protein CASSFPGTLSEKLFF.

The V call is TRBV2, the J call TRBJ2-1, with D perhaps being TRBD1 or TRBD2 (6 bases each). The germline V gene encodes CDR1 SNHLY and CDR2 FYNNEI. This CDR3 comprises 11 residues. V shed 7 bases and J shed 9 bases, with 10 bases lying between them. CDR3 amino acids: CASTEGGEQFF. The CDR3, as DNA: TGTGCCAGCACTGAGGGGGGTGAGCAGTTCTTC.

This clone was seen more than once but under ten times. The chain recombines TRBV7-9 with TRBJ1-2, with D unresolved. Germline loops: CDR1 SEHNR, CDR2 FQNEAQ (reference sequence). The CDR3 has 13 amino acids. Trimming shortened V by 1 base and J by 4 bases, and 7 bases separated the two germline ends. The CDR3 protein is CASSLDDTYGYTF. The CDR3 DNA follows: TGTGCCAGCAGCTTAGATGACACCTATGGCTACACCTTC.

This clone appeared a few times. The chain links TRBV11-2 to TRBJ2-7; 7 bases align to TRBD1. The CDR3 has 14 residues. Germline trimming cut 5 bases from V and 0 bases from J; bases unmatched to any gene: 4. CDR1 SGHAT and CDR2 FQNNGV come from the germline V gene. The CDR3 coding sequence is TGTGCCAGCAGCGCCGGACAGGACTCCTACGAGCAGTACTTC. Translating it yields CASSAGQDSYEQYF. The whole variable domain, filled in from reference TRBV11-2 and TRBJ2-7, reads EAGVAQSPRYKIIEKRQSVAFWCNPISGHATLYWYQQILGQGPKLLIQFQNNGVVDDSQLPKDRFSAERLKGVDSTLKIQPAKLEDSAVYLCASSAGQDSYEQYFGPGTRLTVT.

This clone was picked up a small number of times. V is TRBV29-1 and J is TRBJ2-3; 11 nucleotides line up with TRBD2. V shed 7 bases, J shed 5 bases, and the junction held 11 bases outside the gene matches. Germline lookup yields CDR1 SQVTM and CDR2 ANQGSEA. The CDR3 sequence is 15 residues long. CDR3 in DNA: TGCAGCGCGCGGGGTAGCGGGGGGGCTATAGATACGCAGTATTTT. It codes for CSARGSGGAIDTQYF.

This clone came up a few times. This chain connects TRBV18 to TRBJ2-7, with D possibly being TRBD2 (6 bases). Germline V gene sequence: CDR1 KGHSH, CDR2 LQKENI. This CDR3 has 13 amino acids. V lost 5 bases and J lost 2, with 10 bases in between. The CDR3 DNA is TGTGCCAGCTCAGGGGGGACCGCCTACGAGCAGTACTTC. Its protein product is CASSGGTAYEQYF.

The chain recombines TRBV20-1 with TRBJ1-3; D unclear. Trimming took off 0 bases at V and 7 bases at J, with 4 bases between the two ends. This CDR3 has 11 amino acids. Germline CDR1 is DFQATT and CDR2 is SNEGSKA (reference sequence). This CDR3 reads CSARDLNTIYF. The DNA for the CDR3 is TGCAGTGCTAGAGATCTCAACACCATATATTTT.

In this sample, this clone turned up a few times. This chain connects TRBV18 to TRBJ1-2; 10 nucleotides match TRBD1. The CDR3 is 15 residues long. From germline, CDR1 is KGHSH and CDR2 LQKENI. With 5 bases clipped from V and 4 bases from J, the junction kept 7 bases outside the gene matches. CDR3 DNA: TGTGCCAGCTCATCGGACAGGGGGTACGGCTATGGCTACACCTTC. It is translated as CASSSDRGYGYGYTF.

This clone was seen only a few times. CDR3 sequence (DNA): TGTGCCAGCAGCCCTCAGGGGGGAGCGAACACCGGGGAGCTGTTTTTT. It encodes CASSPQGGANTGELFF. The rearrangement links TRBV7-2 to TRBJ2-2; possible D gene TRBD1, 7 bases. The V end was cut by 5 bases, the J end by 0 bases, with 13 bases between. Germline V lookup: CDR1 SGHTA, CDR2 FQGNSA. The CDR3 is 16 residues long.

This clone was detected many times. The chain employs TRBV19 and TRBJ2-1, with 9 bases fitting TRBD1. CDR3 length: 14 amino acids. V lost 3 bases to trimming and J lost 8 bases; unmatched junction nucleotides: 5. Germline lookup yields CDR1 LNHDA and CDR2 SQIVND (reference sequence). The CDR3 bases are TGTGCCAGTAGTATGGGACAGGGCAGCCATGAGCAGTTCTTC. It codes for CASSMGQGSHEQFF. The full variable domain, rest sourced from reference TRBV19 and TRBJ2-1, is DGGITQSPKYLFRKEGQNVTLSCEQNLNHDAMYWYRQDPGQGLRLIYYSQIVNDFQKGDIAEGYSVSREKKESFPLTVTSAQKNPTAFYLCASSMGQGSHEQFFGPGTRLTVL.

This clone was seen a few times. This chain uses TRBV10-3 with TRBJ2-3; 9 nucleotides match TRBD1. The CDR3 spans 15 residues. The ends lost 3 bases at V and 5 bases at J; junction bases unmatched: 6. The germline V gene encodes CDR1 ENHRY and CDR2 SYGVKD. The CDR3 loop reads CAISDTGQGVDTQYF. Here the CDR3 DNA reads TGTGCCATCAGTGATACGGGACAGGGCGTAGATACGCAGTATTTT.

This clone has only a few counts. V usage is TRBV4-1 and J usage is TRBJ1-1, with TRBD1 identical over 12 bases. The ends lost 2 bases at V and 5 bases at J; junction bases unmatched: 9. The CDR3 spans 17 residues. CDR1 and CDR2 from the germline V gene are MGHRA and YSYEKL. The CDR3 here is CASSQIPGQGAGTEAFF. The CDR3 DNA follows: TGCGCCAGCAGCCAAATCCCGGGACAGGGGGCTGGAACTGAAGCTTTCTTT.

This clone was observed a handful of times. CDR3 sequence (DNA): TGCGCCAGCAGCTTGGCGGCGGATGGGACCACCGGGGAGCTGTTTTTT. It encodes CASSLAADGTTGELFF. The chain couples TRBV5-1 to TRBJ2-2; D possibly uses TRBD1 or TRBD2 (5 bases each). The CDR3 has 16 residues. The germline V gene has CDR1 SGHRS and CDR2 YFSETQ. V was trimmed by 0 bases and J by 4 bases, leaving 13 bases between them.

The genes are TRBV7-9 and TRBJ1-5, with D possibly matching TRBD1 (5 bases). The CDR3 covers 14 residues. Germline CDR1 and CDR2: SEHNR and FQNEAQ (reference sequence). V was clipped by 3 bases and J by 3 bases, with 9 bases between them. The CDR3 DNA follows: TGTGCCAGCAGCTTGCTCAGGGACAATCAGCCCCAGCATTTT. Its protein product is CASSLLRDNQPQHF.

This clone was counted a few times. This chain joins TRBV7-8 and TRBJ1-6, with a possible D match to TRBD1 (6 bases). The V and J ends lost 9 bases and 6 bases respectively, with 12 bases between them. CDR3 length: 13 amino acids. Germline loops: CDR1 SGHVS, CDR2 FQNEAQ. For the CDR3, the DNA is TGTGCCAGTGGACAGACCCTTAATTCACCCCTCCACTTT. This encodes CASGQTLNSPLHF. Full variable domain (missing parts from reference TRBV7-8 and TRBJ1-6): GAGVSQSPRYKVAKRGQDVALRCDPISGHVSLFWYQQALGQGPEFLTYFQNEAQLDKSGLPSDRFFAERPEGSVSTLKIQRTQQEDSAVYLCASGQTLNSPLHFGNGTRLTVT.

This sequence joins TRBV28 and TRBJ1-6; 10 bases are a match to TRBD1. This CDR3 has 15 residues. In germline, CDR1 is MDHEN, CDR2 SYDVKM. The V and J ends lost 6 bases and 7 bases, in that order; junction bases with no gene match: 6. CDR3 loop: CASRASDRGNSPLHF. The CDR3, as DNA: TGTGCCAGCAGGGCTTCGGACAGGGGGAATTCACCCCTCCACTTT.

The CDR3 DNA is TGTGCCAGCAGCTTCGAGGCAGGGACGGGAAATGGCTACACCTTC. It yields the protein CASSFEAGTGNGYTF. This chain links TRBV5-4 with TRBJ1-2; a possible D gene is TRBD1 (5 bases). Looked up from germline, CDR1 is SGHNT and CDR2 is YYREEE (reference sequence). V was trimmed by 2 bases and J by 6 bases, leaving 17 bases between them. CDR3 length equals 15 residues.

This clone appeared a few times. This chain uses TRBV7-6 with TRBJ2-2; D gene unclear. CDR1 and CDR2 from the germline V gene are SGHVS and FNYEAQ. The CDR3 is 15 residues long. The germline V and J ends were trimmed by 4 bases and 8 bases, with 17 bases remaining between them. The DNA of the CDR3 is TGTGCCAGCAGCTCCGGACCCCCTAGTTCGGGGGAGCTGTTTTTT. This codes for CASSSGPPSSGELFF.

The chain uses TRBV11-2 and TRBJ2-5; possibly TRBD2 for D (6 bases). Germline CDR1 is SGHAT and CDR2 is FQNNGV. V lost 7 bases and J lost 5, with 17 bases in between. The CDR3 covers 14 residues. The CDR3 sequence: CASTMSRGSETQYF. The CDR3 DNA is TGTGCCAGCACCATGTCGCGGGGTTCGGAGACCCAGTACTTC.

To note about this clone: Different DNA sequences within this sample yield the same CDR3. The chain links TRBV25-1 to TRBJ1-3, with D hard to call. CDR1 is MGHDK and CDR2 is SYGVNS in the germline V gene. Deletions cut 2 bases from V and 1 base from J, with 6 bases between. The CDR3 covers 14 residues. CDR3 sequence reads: CASSENLSGNTIYF. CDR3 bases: TGTGCCAGCAGTGAAAACCTATCTGGAAACACCATATATTTT. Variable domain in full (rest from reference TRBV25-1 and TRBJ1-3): EADIYQTPRYLVIGTGKKITLECSQTMGHDKMYWYQQDPGMELHLIHYSYGVNSTEKGDLSSESTVSRIRTEHFPLTLESARPSHTSQYLCASSENLSGNTIYFGEGSWLTVV.

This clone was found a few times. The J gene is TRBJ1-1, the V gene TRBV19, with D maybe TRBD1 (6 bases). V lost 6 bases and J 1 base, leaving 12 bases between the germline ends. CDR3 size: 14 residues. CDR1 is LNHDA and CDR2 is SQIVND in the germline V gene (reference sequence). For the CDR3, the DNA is TGTGCCAGTAGGGGGACACCGGCGAACACTGAAGCTTTCTTT. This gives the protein CASRGTPANTEAFF.

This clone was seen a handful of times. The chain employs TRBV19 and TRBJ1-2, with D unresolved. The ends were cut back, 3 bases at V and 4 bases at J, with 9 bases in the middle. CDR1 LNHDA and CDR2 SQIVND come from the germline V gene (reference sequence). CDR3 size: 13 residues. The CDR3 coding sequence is TGTGCCAGTAGTATGAGGGCCGGCTATGGCTACACCTTC. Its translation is CASSMRAGYGYTF.

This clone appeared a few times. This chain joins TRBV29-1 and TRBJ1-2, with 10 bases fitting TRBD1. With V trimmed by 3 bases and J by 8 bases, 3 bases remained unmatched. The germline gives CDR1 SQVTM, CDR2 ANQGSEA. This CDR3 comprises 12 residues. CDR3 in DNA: TGCAGCGTTGAGGGACAGGGGAACGGCTACACCTTC. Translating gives CSVEGQGNGYTF.

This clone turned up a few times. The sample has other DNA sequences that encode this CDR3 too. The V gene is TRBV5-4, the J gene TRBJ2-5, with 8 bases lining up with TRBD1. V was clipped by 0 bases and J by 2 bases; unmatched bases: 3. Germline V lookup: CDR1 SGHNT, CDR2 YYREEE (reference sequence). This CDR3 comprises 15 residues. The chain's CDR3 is CASSLGGQGQETQYF. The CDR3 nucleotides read TGTGCCAGCAGCTTGGGAGGACAGGGACAAGAGACCCAGTACTTC.

This chain's CDR3 is CSAAPNTEAFF. CDR3 in DNA: TGCAGTGCTGCGCCGAACACTGAAGCTTTCTTT. The chain employs TRBV20-1 and TRBJ1-1; D is uncertain. This CDR3 spans 11 amino acids. The V end was cut by 5 bases, the J end by 1 base, with 5 bases between. CDR1 and CDR2 from the germline V gene are DFQATT and SNEGSKA (reference sequence).

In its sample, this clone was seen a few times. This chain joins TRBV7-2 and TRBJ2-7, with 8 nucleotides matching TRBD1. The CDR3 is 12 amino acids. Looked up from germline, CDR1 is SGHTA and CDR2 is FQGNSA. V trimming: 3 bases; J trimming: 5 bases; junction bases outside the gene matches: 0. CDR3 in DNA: TGTGCCAGCAGCTTCAGGGGGCACGAGCAGTACTTC. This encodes CASSFRGHEQYF.

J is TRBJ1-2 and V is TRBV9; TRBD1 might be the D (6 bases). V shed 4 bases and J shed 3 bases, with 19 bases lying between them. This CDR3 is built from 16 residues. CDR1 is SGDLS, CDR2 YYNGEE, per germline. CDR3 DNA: TGTGCCAGCAGCTACACCCCCGACAGGCCTCACTATGGCTACACCTTC. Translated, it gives CASSYTPDRPHYGYTF.